Below are 8 T cell receptor beta chains sequenced from a single sample in a study of glioma-infiltrating T cells after dendritic cell vaccination. The assay was immunoSEQ multiplex PCR, and TCRdb's table has in-frame clones only and misses some. The table includes approximately 50,000 clones, 89% detected once. Time point denoted: after dendritic cell vaccination, including at tumor progression/relapse. The source material was blood, sampled after dendritic cell vaccination. These receptors originate from a human donor with glioblastoma.

The chain joins TRBV5-4 to TRBJ2-7, with TRBD2 matching over 7 bases. This CDR3 is built from 13 residues. Losses at the gene ends were 4 bases for V and 4 bases for J; bases not matched to a gene: 5. CDR1 is SGHNT, CDR2 YYREEE, per germline (reference sequence). CDR3 nucleotide sequence: TGTGCCAGCAGCGTGCGGGGGATGTACGAGCAGTACTTC. Its translation: CASSVRGMYEQYF.

This clone occurred once. V is TRBV5-4 and J is TRBJ1-1, with D uncertain. The CDR3 sequence is 12 residues long. Per the germline V gene, CDR1 is SGHNT and CDR2 is YYREEE (reference sequence). The ends were cut back, 4 bases at V and 5 bases at J, with 9 bases in the middle. The CDR3 protein is CASSRAGTEAFF. The CDR3 bases are TGTGCCAGCAGCCGGGCGGGAACTGAAGCTTTCTTT.

The chain has TRBV14 and TRBJ2-7; the match to TRBD1 covers 9 bases. Trimming took 2 bases from V and 5 from J; bases not matched to a gene: 1. This CDR3 comprises 13 residues. The germline V gene encodes CDR1 SGHDN and CDR2 FVKESK. The CDR3 DNA follows: TGTGCCAGCAGCCAATACAGGGGGCACGAGCAGTACTTC. Translated: CASSQYRGHEQYF.

The J gene is TRBJ1-2, the V gene TRBV27; D is uncertain. The CDR3 runs to 14 residues. Germline lookup yields CDR1 MNHEY and CDR2 SMNVEV (reference sequence). V gave up 0 bases and J gave up 8 bases, with 13 bases separating them. The CDR3 loop is CASSLSSGLTGYTF. The DNA of the CDR3 is TGTGCCAGCAGTTTATCTAGCGGGTTAACGGGCTACACCTTC.

The chain has TRBV14 and TRBJ1-3, with D possibly TRBD1 on 6 matching bases. The V end was cut by 4 bases, the J end by 4 bases, with 11 bases between. The CDR3 is 14 residues long. CDR1 and CDR2 (germline): SGHDN, FVKESK. CDR3 nucleotide sequence: TGTGCCAGCAGCCCTGGGACACCCGGAAACACCATATATTTT. Translated, it gives CASSPGTPGNTIYF.

The chain uses TRBV6-5 and TRBJ2-1; 8 positions match TRBD2. Germline CDR1 and CDR2: MNHEY and SVGAGI. CDR3 length equals 15 residues. V gave up 3 bases and J gave up 9 bases; unmatched junction bases: 10. For the CDR3, the DNA is TGTGCCAGCAGTTATTTTCGGACTAGCCCTGGTGAGCAGTTCTTC. It codes for CASSYFRTSPGEQFF.

This chain uses TRBV9 with TRBJ2-7; D unresolved. Germline V CDR1 and CDR2: SGDLS, YYNGEE. The CDR3 is 13 residues long. V dropped 0 bases and J dropped 1 base, with 5 bases sitting between them. CDR3 coding DNA: TGTGCCAGCAGCGTAGCCCATTCCTACGAGCAGTACTTC. It encodes CASSVAHSYEQYF.

The chain is built from TRBV10-3 and TRBJ2-2; TRBD2 might be the D (6 bases). This CDR3 contains 14 residues. V lost 11 bases to trimming and J lost 4 bases, with 17 bases between them. Per the germline V gene, CDR1 is ENHRY and CDR2 is SYGVKD. The CDR3 loop reads CAVSGTSATGELFF. Written as DNA, the CDR3 is TGTGCCGTATCGGGGACTTCGGCCACCGGGGAGCTGTTTTTT.